The rows below give T cell receptor beta chains drawn from one sample of a study of immune cell composition in non-small cell lung cancer. The protocol was immunoSEQ multiplex PCR, while the TCRdb copy is restricted to in-frame clones and leaves out a portion. The repertoire holds 15,000 or so clones, with approximately 81% as singletons. Sequenced sample: lung tumor tissue. These receptors all come from a human donor with non-small cell lung cancer. The CDR3 runs from the conserved cysteine through the conserved F or W. Fields, in order: CDR3 length, J gene, clone size, V gene, D gene, CDR3 DNA, CDR3 protein. A D gene is named only where the DNA matches it firmly. Clone size appears in some rows only: once, few, many, or a class for an expanded clone.

cdr3_length: 12
j_call: TRBJ1-1
clone_size: NA
v_call: TRBV2
d_call: NA
cdr3_nt: TGTGCCAGCACCCCGGTCGAGCCTGAAGCTTTCTTT
cdr3_aa: CASTPVEPEAFF

cdr3_length: 13
j_call: TRBJ2-3
clone_size: NA
v_call: TRBV27
d_call: NA
cdr3_nt: TGTGCCAGCAGTTTTAATTGGAGAGATACGCAGTATTTT
cdr3_aa: CASSFNWRDTQYF

cdr3_length: 18
j_call: TRBJ1-6
clone_size: NA
v_call: TRBV4-1
d_call: NA
cdr3_nt: TGCGCCAGCAGCCAAGATGGTCACGCAAGCTCCTATAATTCACCCCTCCACTTT
cdr3_aa: CASSQDGHASSYNSPLHF

cdr3_length: 13
j_call: TRBJ2-2
clone_size: few
v_call: TRBV30
d_call: NA
cdr3_nt: TGTGCCTGGAGTCGGTCTCCCACCGGGGAGCTGTTTTTT
cdr3_aa: CAWSRSPTGELFF

cdr3_length: 17
j_call: TRBJ2-1
clone_size: NA
v_call: TRBV7-6
d_call: TRBD2
cdr3_nt: TGTGCCAGCAGCTTAGGTCCAGCGGGAGGGGCTTACAATGAGCAGTTCTTC
cdr3_aa: CASSLGPAGGAYNEQFF

cdr3_length: 16
j_call: TRBJ2-3
clone_size: NA
v_call: TRBV2
d_call: NA
cdr3_nt: TGTGCCAGCAGTGGGGCCCTGGGGCGGGACACAGATACGCAGTATTTT
cdr3_aa: CASSGALGRDTDTQYF

cdr3_length: 13
j_call: TRBJ2-5
clone_size: NA
v_call: TRBV5-4
d_call: NA
cdr3_nt: TGTGCCAGCAGCTATGACCGTGAGGCGACCCAGTACTTC
cdr3_aa: CASSYDREATQYF

cdr3_length: 12
j_call: TRBJ1-2
clone_size: NA
v_call: TRBV6-6
d_call: NA
cdr3_nt: TGTGCCAGCAGCCGGGATGCGAGTGGCTACACCTTC
cdr3_aa: CASSRDASGYTF

cdr3_length: 14
j_call: TRBJ1-6
clone_size: NA
v_call: TRBV4-1
d_call: NA
cdr3_nt: TGCGCCAGCAGCCAAGGAGGGGAAGGCTCACCCCTCCACTTT
cdr3_aa: CASSQGGEGSPLHF

cdr3_length: 14
j_call: TRBJ2-1
clone_size: NA
v_call: TRBV28
d_call: NA
cdr3_nt: TGTGCCAGCAGTTTCCGCGGGTATCTTAATGAGCAGTTCTTC
cdr3_aa: CASSFRGYLNEQFF

cdr3_length: 12
j_call: TRBJ2-3
clone_size: NA
v_call: TRBV6-6
d_call: NA
cdr3_nt: TGTGCCAGCAGAAGACTGGCAGATACGCAGTATTTT
cdr3_aa: CASRRLADTQYF

cdr3_length: 13
j_call: TRBJ1-4
clone_size: large
v_call: TRBV5-6
d_call: NA
cdr3_nt: TGTGCCAGCAGCTTGGTAAGGGATGAAAAACTGTTTTTT
cdr3_aa: CASSLVRDEKLFF

cdr3_length: 15
j_call: TRBJ2-3
clone_size: NA
v_call: TRBV13
d_call: NA
cdr3_nt: TGTGCCAGCAGCTTAGGCCTAGCCCGGGTGGATACGCAGTATTTT
cdr3_aa: CASSLGLARVDTQYF

cdr3_length: 15
j_call: TRBJ2-3
clone_size: NA
v_call: TRBV6-1
d_call: TRBD2
cdr3_nt: TGTGCCAGCAGTGAGACTAGCGGGAGCGCAGATACGCAGTATTTT
cdr3_aa: CASSETSGSADTQYF

cdr3_length: 18
j_call: TRBJ2-3
clone_size: NA
v_call: TRBV19
d_call: TRBD2
cdr3_nt: TGTGCCAGTAGTCCCCCCAGCGGGAGGGCCGTTGTAACAGATACGCAGTATTTT
cdr3_aa: CASSPPSGRAVVTDTQYF

cdr3_length: 10
j_call: TRBJ1-4
clone_size: NA
v_call: TRBV7-9
d_call: NA
cdr3_nt: TGTGCCAGCGCCGGGGAAAAACTGTTTTTT
cdr3_aa: CASAGEKLFF

cdr3_length: 17
j_call: TRBJ2-1
clone_size: once
v_call: TRBV7-3
d_call: NA
cdr3_nt: TGTGCCAGCAGCTCAGGGGGGACCGGGACTGGGAACAATGAGCAGTTCTTC
cdr3_aa: CASSSGGTGTGNNEQFF

cdr3_length: 14
j_call: TRBJ2-1
clone_size: NA
v_call: TRBV28
d_call: TRBD2
cdr3_nt: TGTGCCAGCAGACGGACTAGCCCCGGGGGGGAGCAGTTCTTC
cdr3_aa: CASRRTSPGGEQFF

cdr3_length: 15
j_call: TRBJ2-1
clone_size: NA
v_call: TRBV6-1
d_call: TRBD2
cdr3_nt: TGTGCCAGCAGTGGTAGCGGGAGGGCCTACAATGAGCAGTTCTTC
cdr3_aa: CASSGSGRAYNEQFF

cdr3_length: 19
j_call: TRBJ2-5
clone_size: few
v_call: TRBV28
d_call: TRBD2
cdr3_nt: TGTGCCAGCAGTTATTCGGTTTGGGACCGACTAGCGGGAGTTGAGACCCAGTACTTC
cdr3_aa: CASSYSVWDRLAGVETQYF

cdr3_length: 17
j_call: TRBJ2-1
clone_size: NA
v_call: TRBV4-1
d_call: NA
cdr3_nt: TGCGCCAGCAGCCAAGAAATCACTGGATCCCAGTACAATGAGCAGTTCTTC
cdr3_aa: CASSQEITGSQYNEQFF

cdr3_length: 17
j_call: TRBJ2-5
clone_size: NA
v_call: TRBV5-8
d_call: TRBD2
cdr3_nt: TGTGCCAGCAGGACCGGGACTAGCGGGCCCGGAGGAGAGACCCAGTACTTC
cdr3_aa: CASRTGTSGPGGETQYF

cdr3_length: 16
j_call: TRBJ2-5
clone_size: NA
v_call: TRBV15
d_call: TRBD2
cdr3_nt: TGTGCCACCAGCAGAGGGGAAATAGCGGGAGGGGAGACCCAGTACTTC
cdr3_aa: CATSRGEIAGGETQYF